The rows below give T cell receptor beta chains drawn from one sample of a study of blood T cells in healthy people across ages. Each CDR3 protein is one row after TCRdb ran MiXCR on the 5' RACE reads. Here the sample spans about 640,000 distinct CDR3 sequences, less than 35% being singletons. The sample taken for sequencing was blood. These receptors all stem from a woman older than 75 in good health. CDR3s include the opening cysteine and the closing phenylalanine or tryptophan. A D gene is named only where the DNA matches it firmly. Clone size appears in some rows only: once, few, many, or a class for an expanded clone.

j_call | d_call | clone_size | v_call | cdr3_aa | cdr3_nt
TRBJ1-2 | TRBD1 | many | TRBV5-1 | CASSLEGQGDGYTF | TGCGCCAGCAGCTTGGAGGGACAGGGTGATGGCTACACCTTC
TRBJ2-5 | NA | NA | TRBV11-2 | CASSNRMGDRETQYF | TGTGCCAGCAGCAACCGCATGGGGGACCGGGAGACCCAGTACTTC
TRBJ1-1 | NA | NA | TRBV5-1 | CASSLGSQMNTEAFF | TGCGCCAGCAGCTTGGGGTCTCAAATGAACACTGAAGCTTTCTTT
TRBJ1-2 | TRBD1 | NA | TRBV2 | CASGQGMRGYTF | TGTGCCAGCGGACAGGGGATGCGGGGCTACACCTTC
TRBJ1-4 | TRBD1 | NA | TRBV20-1 | CGASPRGARTGMDEKLFF | TGCGGTGCTAGCCCCAGGGGGGCAAGGACGGGAATGGATGAAAAACTGTTTTTT
TRBJ1-2 | TRBD1 | many | TRBV20-1 | CSARVRDRGNYGYTF | TGCAGTGCTAGAGTACGGGACAGGGGTAACTATGGCTACACCTTC
TRBJ2-3 | TRBD2 | NA | TRBV7-2 | CASSPGTSGGAHTQYF | TGTGCCAGCAGCCCAGGGACTAGCGGGGGGGCTCATACGCAGTATTTT
TRBJ1-6 | NA | many | TRBV5-1 | CASSLGQDYSPLHF | TGCGCCAGCAGCTTGGGTCAGGATTATTCACCCCTCCACTTT
TRBJ2-7 | NA | many | TRBV6-1 | CASTDGAYEQYF | TGTGCCAGCACCGACGGAGCCTACGAGCAGTACTTC
TRBJ2-4 | TRBD1 | few | TRBV5-5 | CASSRSRQGADIQYF | TGTGCCAGCAGCCGAAGTCGGCAGGGGGCAGACATTCAGTACTTC
TRBJ2-3 | TRBD2 | NA | TRBV11-3 | CASSSGTSFTDAQYF | TGTGCCAGCAGCTCCGGGACTAGCTTCACAGATGCGCAGTATTTT
TRBJ1-2 | TRBD1 | many | TRBV20-1 | CSAAGQGYGYTF | TGCAGTGCTGCCGGACAGGGCTATGGCTACACCTTC
TRBJ2-5 | NA | many | TRBV3-1 | CASSRLNGGTGETQYF | TGTGCCAGCAGCCGACTAAACGGGGGTACAGGGGAGACCCAGTACTTC
TRBJ2-1 | TRBD2 | NA | TRBV20-1 | CSARDSKRAGGNSYNEQFF | TGCAGTGCTAGAGATAGCAAGAGAGCGGGGGGGAACTCCTACAATGAGCAGTTCTTC
TRBJ1-2 | NA | many | TRBV7-9 | CASSLKGAIIYGYTF | TGTGCCAGCAGCTTAAAAGGGGCAATAATCTATGGCTACACCTTC
TRBJ2-5 | NA | NA | TRBV7-2 | CASSGTEETQYF | TGTGCCAGCAGCGGCACAGAAGAGACCCAGTACTTC
TRBJ2-7 | TRBD1 | many | TRBV5-6 | CASSLAMDRGSYEQYF | TGTGCCAGCAGCTTGGCCATGGACAGGGGATCCTACGAGCAGTACTTC